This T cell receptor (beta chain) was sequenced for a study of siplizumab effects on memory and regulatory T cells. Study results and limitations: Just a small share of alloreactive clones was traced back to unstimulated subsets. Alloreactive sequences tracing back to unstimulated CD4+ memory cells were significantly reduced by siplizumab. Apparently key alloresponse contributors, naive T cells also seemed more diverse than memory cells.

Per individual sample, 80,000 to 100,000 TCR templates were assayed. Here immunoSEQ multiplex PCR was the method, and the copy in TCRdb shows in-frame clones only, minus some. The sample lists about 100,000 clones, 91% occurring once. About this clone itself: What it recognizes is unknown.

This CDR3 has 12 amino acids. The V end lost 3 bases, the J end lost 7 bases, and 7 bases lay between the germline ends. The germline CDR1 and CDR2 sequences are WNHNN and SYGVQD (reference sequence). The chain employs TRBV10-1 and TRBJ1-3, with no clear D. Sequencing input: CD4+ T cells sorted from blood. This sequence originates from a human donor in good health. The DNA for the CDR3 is TGCGCCAGCAGTGATAATGGGAACACCATATATTTT. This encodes CASSDNGNTIYF.